This T cell receptor (beta chain) was identified during a study of blood T cell repertoires in COVID-19. For the study at large: Sites across the United States, Italy and Spain contributed samples from acute and convalescent COVID-19. The cDNA or gDNA used as material had been derived from T cells, B-cell-depleted T cells, or PBMCs.

Germline-derived CDR1 and CDR2 are MNHEY and SVGAGI. V was cut by 7 bases and J by 7 bases, with 11 bases left in between. The CDR3 totals 12 residues. Original processing notes: From reference gene primer amplification, estimates of nucleated cell counts were derived. The method was immunoSEQ multiplex PCR; TCRdb's version includes in-frame clones alone and lacks a portion of them. The V and J calls and clone size were taken over from that table, and D and trimming were inferred from the DNA. The sample has approximately 94,000 clones, around 85% seen once. The sequenced sample was peripheral blood. This clonotype was obtained from a man aged 50 to 60 with active or convalescent COVID-19. The chain uses TRBV6-5 and TRBJ2-1; weak D call: TRBD2 (6 bases). CDR3 sequence: CASKVRGNEQFF. Written as DNA, the CDR3 is TGTGCCAGCAAAGTTCGGGGGAATGAGCAGTTCTTC.